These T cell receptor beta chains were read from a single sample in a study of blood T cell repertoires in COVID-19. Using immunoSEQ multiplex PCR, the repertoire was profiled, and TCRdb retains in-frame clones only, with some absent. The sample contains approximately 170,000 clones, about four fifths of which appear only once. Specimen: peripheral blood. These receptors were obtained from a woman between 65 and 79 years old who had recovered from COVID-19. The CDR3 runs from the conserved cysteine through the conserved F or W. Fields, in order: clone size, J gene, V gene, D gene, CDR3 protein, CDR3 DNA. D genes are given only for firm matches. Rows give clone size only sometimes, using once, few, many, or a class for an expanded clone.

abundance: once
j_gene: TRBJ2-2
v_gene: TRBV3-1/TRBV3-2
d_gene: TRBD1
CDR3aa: CASQRTGGASGELFF
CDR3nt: TGTGCCAGCCAAAGGACAGGGGGCGCGTCCGGGGAGCTGTTTTTT

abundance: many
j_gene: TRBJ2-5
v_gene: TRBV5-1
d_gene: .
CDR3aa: CASSSGAGEGETQYF
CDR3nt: TGCGCCAGCAGCTCAGGGGCAGGGGAGGGAGAGACCCAGTACTTC

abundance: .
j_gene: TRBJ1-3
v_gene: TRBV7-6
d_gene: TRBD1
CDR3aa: CASSLTGGASGNTIYF
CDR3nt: TGTGCCAGCAGCCTCACAGGGGGCGCCTCTGGAAACACCATATATTTT

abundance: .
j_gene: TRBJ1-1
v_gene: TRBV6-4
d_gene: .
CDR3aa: CASSDPAGGEAFF
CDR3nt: TGTGCCAGCAGTGACCCCGCCGGGGGGGAAGCTTTCTTT

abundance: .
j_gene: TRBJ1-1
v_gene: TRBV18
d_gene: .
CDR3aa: CASSPREELDTEAFF
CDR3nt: TGTGCCAGCTCACCACGGGAGGAATTAGACACTGAAGCTTTCTTT

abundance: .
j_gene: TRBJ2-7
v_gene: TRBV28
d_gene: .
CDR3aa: CASSLLGADSLHEQYF
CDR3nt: TGTGCCAGCAGTTTATTGGGGGCGGACAGCCTCCACGAGCAGTACTTC

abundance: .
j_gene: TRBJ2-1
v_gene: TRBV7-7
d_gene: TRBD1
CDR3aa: CASSLSGGAGNEQFF
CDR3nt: TGTGCTAGCAGCTTATCAGGGGGCGCCGGGAATGAGCAGTTCTTC

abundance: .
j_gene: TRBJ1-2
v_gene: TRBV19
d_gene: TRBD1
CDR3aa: CASSIGPPRGRRYGYTF
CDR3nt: TGTGCCAGTAGTATCGGGCCCCCTAGGGGGCGCAGGTATGGCTACACCTTC

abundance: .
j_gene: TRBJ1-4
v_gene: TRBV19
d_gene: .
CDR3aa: CASSAGLANEKLFF
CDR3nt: TGTGCCAGTAGTGCGGGGCTTGCTAATGAAAAACTGTTTTTT

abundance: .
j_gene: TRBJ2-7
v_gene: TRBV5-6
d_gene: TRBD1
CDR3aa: CASRPRTGQHYEQYF
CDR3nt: TGTGCCAGCAGACCACGGACGGGACAGCACTACGAGCAGTACTTC

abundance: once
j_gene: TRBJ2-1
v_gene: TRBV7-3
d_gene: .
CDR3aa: CASSPTRDYNEQFF
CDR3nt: TGTGCCAGCAGCCCGACCAGGGACTACAATGAGCAGTTCTTC

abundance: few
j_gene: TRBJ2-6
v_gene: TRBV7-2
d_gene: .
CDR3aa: CASSPQTVSGANVLTF
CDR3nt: TGTGCCAGCAGCCCCCAGACAGTCTCTGGGGCCAACGTCCTGACTTTC

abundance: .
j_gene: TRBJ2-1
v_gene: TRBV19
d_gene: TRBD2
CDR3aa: CASSTLAGVGEQFF
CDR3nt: TGTGCCAGTAGTACTTTAGCGGGAGTCGGAGAGCAGTTCTTC

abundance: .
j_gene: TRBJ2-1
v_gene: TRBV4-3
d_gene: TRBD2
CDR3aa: CASSPPGGSGRVNEQFF
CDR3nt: TGCGCCAGCAGCCCCCCGGGGGGTAGCGGGAGGGTTAATGAGCAGTTCTTC

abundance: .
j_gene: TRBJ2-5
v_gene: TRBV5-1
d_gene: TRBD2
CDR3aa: CASSPRTSGGQETQYF
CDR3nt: TGCGCCAGCAGCCCGCGGACTAGCGGGGGCCAAGAGACCCAGTACTTC

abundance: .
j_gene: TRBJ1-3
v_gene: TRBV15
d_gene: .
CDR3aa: CATSAGIGNTIYF
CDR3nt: TGTGCCACCTCCGCGGGGATCGGAAACACCATATATTTT

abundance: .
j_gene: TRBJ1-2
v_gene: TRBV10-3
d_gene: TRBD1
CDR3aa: CAIGAGTGRAYGYTF
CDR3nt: TGTGCCATCGGAGCCGGGACAGGGCGAGCCTATGGCTACACCTTC

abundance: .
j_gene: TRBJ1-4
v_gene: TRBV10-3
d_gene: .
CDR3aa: CAISDGGGEKLFF
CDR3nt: TGTGCCATCAGTGATGGGGGGGGTGAAAAACTGTTTTTT

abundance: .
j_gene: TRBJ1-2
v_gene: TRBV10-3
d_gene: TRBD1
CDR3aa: CAIRETGREYGYTF
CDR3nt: TGTGCCATCAGGGAGACAGGGAGGGAGTATGGCTACACCTTC

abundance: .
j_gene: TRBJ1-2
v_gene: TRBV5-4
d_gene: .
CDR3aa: CASSLGATNYGYTF
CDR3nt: TGTGCCAGCAGCTTGGGGGCCACTAACTATGGCTACACCTTC

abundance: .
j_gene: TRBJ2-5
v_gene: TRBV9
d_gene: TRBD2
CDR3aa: CASSVSGRGKETQYF
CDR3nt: TGTGCCAGCAGCGTTAGCGGGAGGGGGAAAGAGACCCAGTACTTC

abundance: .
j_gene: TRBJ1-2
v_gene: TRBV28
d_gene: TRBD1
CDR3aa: CASREPGQGDLGYTF
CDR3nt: TGTGCCAGCCGCGAACCGGGACAGGGAGACTTGGGCTACACCTTC

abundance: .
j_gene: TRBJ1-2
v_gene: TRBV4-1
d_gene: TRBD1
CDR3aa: CASSQGGDRGYGYTF
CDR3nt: TGCGCCAGCAGCCAAGGTGGGGACAGGGGCTATGGCTACACCTTC

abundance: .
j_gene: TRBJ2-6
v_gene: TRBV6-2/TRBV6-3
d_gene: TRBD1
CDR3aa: CASSSYFGQGSSGANVLTF
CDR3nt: TGTGCCAGCAGTTCCTACTTTGGACAGGGCAGCTCTGGGGCCAACGTCCTGACTTTC

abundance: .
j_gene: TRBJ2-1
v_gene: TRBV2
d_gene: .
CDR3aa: CASSVTGEKTEFF
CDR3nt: TGTGCCAGCAGTGTCACGGGAGAGAAAACCGAGTTCTTC

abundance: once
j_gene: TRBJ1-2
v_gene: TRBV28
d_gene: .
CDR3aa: CASSLGTSHYGYTF
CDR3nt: TGTGCCAGCAGTTTAGGGACAAGCCACTATGGCTACACCTTC

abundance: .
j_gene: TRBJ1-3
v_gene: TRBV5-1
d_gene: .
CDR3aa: CASRPETDPGNTIYF
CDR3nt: TGCGCCAGCAGACCCGAGACAGACCCTGGAAACACCATATATTTT

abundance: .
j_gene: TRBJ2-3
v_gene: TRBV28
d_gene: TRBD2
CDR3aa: CASSLLAGVGQYF
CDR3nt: TGTGCCAGCAGTTTGCTAGCGGGAGTAGGGCAGTATTTT

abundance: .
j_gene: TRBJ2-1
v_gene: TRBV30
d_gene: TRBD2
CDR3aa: CAWTAVAGGGNEQFF
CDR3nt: TGTGCCTGGACCGCGGTAGCGGGAGGTGGCAATGAGCAGTTCTTC

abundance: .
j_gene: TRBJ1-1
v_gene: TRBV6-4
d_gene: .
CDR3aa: CASTQRGGTGEAFF
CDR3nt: TGTGCCAGCACCCAGAGAGGCGGCACTGGTGAAGCTTTCTTT

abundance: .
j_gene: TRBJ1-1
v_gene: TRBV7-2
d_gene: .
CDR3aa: CASSLATPGLAFF
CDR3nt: TGTGCCAGCAGCTTAGCGACCCCAGGGTTGGCTTTCTTT

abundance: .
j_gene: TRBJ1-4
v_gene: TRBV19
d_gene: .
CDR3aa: CASSIDGQTNEKLFF
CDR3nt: TGTGCCAGTAGTATAGATGGGCAGACTAATGAAAAACTGTTTTTT

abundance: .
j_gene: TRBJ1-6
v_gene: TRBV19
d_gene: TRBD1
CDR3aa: CASSIIGTGDSPLHF
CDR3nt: TGTGCCAGTAGTATAATCGGGACAGGGGATTCACCCCTCCACTTT

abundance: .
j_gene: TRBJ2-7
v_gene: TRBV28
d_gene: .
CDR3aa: CASSSSYEQYF
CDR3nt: TGTGCCAGCAGTTCCAGCTACGAGCAGTACTTC

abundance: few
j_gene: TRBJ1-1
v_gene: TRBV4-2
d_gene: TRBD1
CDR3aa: CASSRTGQNTEAFF
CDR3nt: TGTGCCAGCAGCCGGACAGGGCAGAACACTGAAGCTTTCTTT

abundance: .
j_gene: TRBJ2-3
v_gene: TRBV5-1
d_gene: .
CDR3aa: CASTWGDSTDTQYF
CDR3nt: TGCGCCAGCACCTGGGGGGACAGCACAGATACGCAGTATTTT

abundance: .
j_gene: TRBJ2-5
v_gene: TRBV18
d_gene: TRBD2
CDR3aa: CASSPPSGPVRAQYF
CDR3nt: TGTGCCAGCTCACCCCCTAGCGGCCCGGTTCGGGCCCAGTACTTC

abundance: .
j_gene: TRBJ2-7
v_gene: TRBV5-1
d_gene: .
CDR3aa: CASSSPSGEQYF
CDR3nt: TGCGCCAGCAGCTCCCCTTCCGGGGAGCAGTACTTC

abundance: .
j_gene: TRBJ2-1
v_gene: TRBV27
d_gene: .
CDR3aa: CASYPGGLAESYNEQFF
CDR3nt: TGTGCCAGCTACCCGGGGGGCCTAGCGGAATCCTACAATGAGCAGTTCTTC

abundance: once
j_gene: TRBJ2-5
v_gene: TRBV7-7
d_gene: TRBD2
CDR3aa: CASSTRTSDRQETQYF
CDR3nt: TGTGCCAGCAGCACACGGACTAGCGACAGACAAGAGACCCAGTACTTC

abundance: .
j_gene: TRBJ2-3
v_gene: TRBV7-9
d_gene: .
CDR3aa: CASSLGQGITDTQYF
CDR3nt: TGTGCCAGCAGCTTAGGGCAGGGGATCACAGATACGCAGTATTTT

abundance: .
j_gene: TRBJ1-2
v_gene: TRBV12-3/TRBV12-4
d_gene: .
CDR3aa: CASRGRGVGGYTF
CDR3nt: TGTGCCAGCAGGGGGAGGGGGGTAGGTGGCTACACCTTC

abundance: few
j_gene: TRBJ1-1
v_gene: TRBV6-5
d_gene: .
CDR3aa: CASSQTVNTEAFF
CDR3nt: TGTGCCAGCAGCCAAACAGTGAACACTGAAGCTTTCTTT